This T cell receptor beta chain was obtained from a study of CD8 T cells in ankylosing spondylitis. One entry per CDR3 protein, called by TCRdb with MiXCR from the 5' RACE reads. The sample has 200,000 to 250,000 distinct CDR3 sequences; about 11% are singletons. To note about this clonotype: One end of the junction fails to match germline, which may point to a read error.

Germline V gene lookup returns CDR1 LGHDT and CDR2 YNNKEL (reference sequence). The CDR3 runs to 15 residues. Sequences were obtained from blood, either unsorted or a sorted T cell fraction (not recorded which). The genes are TRBV3-1 and TRBJ2-3; 8 bases map to TRBD2. This TCR was sampled from a male donor with ankylosing spondylitis or in good health (not recorded which). CDR3 amino acids: CASSQGLAGTYTQYF. In nucleotides, the CDR3 is TGTGCCAGCAGCCAAGGGCTAGCGGGCACATATACGCAGTATTTT.